This T cell receptor (beta chain) was sequenced for a study of CD4 T cells in relation to SARS-CoV-2 and coronaviruses. Before the COVID-19 pandemic, during about 2011-2019, CD4+ T cells were taken from unexposed donors. After about 11 days of culture, CD4+ T cells were isolated. Study findings and constraints: Crossreactivity was assessed only for spike protein, not other viral proteins.

This clone was detected once. Its specificity is not known. Measured with immunoSEQ multiplex PCR; TCRdb has only the in-frame clones, and not every one. The repertoire consists of more than 20,000 clones, with 76% occurring once and the leading ten covering around 15%. Per the germline V gene, CDR1 is MDHEN and CDR2 is SYDVKM. Trimming left V 7 bases short and J 2 bases short, with 18 bases between. This CDR3 has 15 residues. This receptor was identified in a human donor in good health. The chain carries TRBV28 and TRBJ2-7; a possible D gene is TRBD1 (6 bases). What was sequenced was CD4+ T cells from PBMCs, cultured in vitro. CDR3 coding DNA: TGTGCCAGCACCACAGGGCCAGGGGCGCCCTACGAGCAGTACTTC. This translates into CASTTGPGAPYEQYF.